These 25 T cell receptor beta chains came from one sample sequenced in a study of human T cells and chemical hapten exposure. The time point here: pre-sensitization, week 0. The sample's treatment: therapeutic diphenylcyclopropenone sensitization with weekly scalp DPC. A single record per CDR3 protein comes from TCRdb applying MiXCR to the RACE reads. This table has approximately 260,000 distinct CDR3 sequences, approximately 8% appearing once. Material: whole blood, obtained in connection with sensitization to the hapten diphenylcyclopropenone (DPC). All receptors derive from a man aged 18-30 years with alopecia areata. Some clones in this sample may be carry-over from other donors' samples.

This clonotype was observed many times. This chain joins TRBV20-1 and TRBJ1-5, with D unresolved. Germline V gene lookup returns CDR1 DFQATT and CDR2 SNEGSKA (reference sequence). This CDR3 has 13 amino acids. V was shortened by 0 bases and J by 6 bases, with 9 bases between the two germline ends. The CDR3 sequence is CSARDVGTQPQHF. CDR3 in DNA: TGCAGTGCTAGAGATGTGGGTACTCAGCCCCAGCATTTT.

This chain joins TRBV7-2 and TRBJ2-5, with unresolved D. Looked up from germline, CDR1 is SGHTA and CDR2 is FQGNSA. V lost 4 bases, J lost 3 bases, and 12 bases lay in between. The CDR3 runs 14 residues. The CDR3 region is CASSSQVGEETQYF. Here the CDR3 DNA reads TGTGCCAGCAGCTCCCAGGTTGGGGAAGAGACCCAGTACTTC.

The V and J genes are TRBV6-1 and TRBJ1-5, with D unclear. This CDR3 has 12 amino acids. CDR1 is MNHNS and CDR2 is SASEGT in the germline V gene. V was clipped by 2 bases and J by 6 bases, with 5 bases between them. CDR3 coding DNA: TGTGCCAGCAGTGAATTTGGTCAGCCCCAGCATTTT. Translated, it gives CASSEFGQPQHF.

This rearrangement joins TRBV4-2 to TRBJ1-1; D possibly corresponds to TRBD1 (6 bases). The germline CDR1 and CDR2 sequences are LGHNA and YNFKEQ. V lost 0 bases, J lost 6 bases, and 8 bases lay in between. This CDR3 has 13 residues. CDR3 nucleotide sequence: TGTGCCAGCAGCCAAGAGGGGGGCGCTGAAGCTTTCTTT. Amino acids: CASSQEGGAEAFF.

This clonotype showed up many times. The V gene is TRBV24-1, the J gene TRBJ1-5; D possibly corresponds to TRBD1 (6 bases). Per the germline V gene, CDR1 is KGHDR and CDR2 is SFDVKD. CDR3 length: 17 residues. Between the trimmed V and J ends, which lost 0 bases and 4 bases, there was a span of 15 bases. The CDR3 is CATSDLSLDSTNQPQHF. The DNA for the CDR3 is TGTGCCACCAGTGATTTGTCCTTGGACAGTACTAATCAGCCCCAGCATTTT.

The chain employs TRBV11-2 and TRBJ1-3; the D gene is possibly TRBD1 (6 bases). CDR1 and CDR2 (germline): SGHAT, FQNNGV. V dropped 5 bases and J dropped 0 bases, with 8 bases sitting between them. The CDR3 consists of 14 residues. The CDR3, as DNA: TGTGCCAGCAGCGTACAGGGCTCTGGAAACACCATATATTTT. Protein: CASSVQGSGNTIYF.

The rearrangement uses TRBV29-1 and TRBJ1-3; D possibly corresponds to TRBD1 (5 bases). V dropped 6 bases and J dropped 4 bases, with 13 bases sitting between them. CDR3 size: 13 residues. Germline V CDR1 and CDR2: SQVTM, ANQGSEA. The CDR3 nucleotides read TGCAGCGTCTGGGGGGAAGTGGGAAACACCATATATTTT. This translates into CSVWGEVGNTIYF.

This clonotype was seen a few times. V usage is TRBV28 and J usage is TRBJ1-5; 7 bases are a match to TRBD1. The V gene's germline CDR1 is MDHEN and CDR2 SYDVKM. With 3 bases clipped from V and 3 bases from J, the junction kept 5 bases outside the gene matches. The CDR3 is made up of 15 amino acids. CDR3 coding DNA: TGTGCCAGCAGTTTGAGGGGGCCGATCAATCAGCCCCAGCATTTT. Its protein is CASSLRGPINQPQHF.

This clonotype was detected many times. The chain couples TRBV7-6 to TRBJ2-1, with 12 bases identical to TRBD2. Trimming removed 1 base from V and 8 bases from J; junction bases left unmatched: 9. The CDR3 totals 17 residues. Germline loops: CDR1 SGHVS, CDR2 FNYEAQ. The CDR3 is CASSLGSSSGGAHEQFF. The DNA for the CDR3 is TGTGCCAGCAGCTTAGGGTCCTCTAGCGGGGGGGCGCATGAGCAGTTCTTC.

The table lists this clonotype with a few counts. The J gene is TRBJ2-1, the V gene TRBV4-2; 8 bases align to TRBD1. Germline V CDR1 and CDR2: LGHNA, YNFKEQ. This CDR3 is built from 13 residues. V dropped 0 bases and J dropped 15; count of bases not matched to a gene: 7. CDR3 residues: CASSQEGQGARFF. The CDR3 DNA sequence: TGTGCCAGCAGCCAAGAGGGGCAGGGGGCAAGGTTCTTC.

There are many counts of this clonotype. This chain connects TRBV7-9 to TRBJ1-2; D remains ambiguous. This CDR3 has 15 residues. Trimming left V 1 base short and J 1 base short, with 10 bases between. From germline, CDR1 is SEHNR and CDR2 FQNEAQ (reference sequence). CDR3 amino acids: CASSLVDTVNYGYTF. CDR3 nucleotides: TGTGCCAGCAGCTTAGTAGATACAGTTAACTATGGCTACACCTTC.

This clonotype was recorded many times. This chain links TRBV24-1 with TRBJ2-2; the D gene is possibly TRBD1 (6 bases). V dropped 2 bases and J dropped 3 bases, with 6 bases sitting between them. Germline V gene lookup returns CDR1 KGHDR and CDR2 SFDVKD. The CDR3 contains 14 residues. The CDR3 coding sequence is TGTGCCACCAGTGATTACAGGGACACCGGGGAGCTGTTTTTT. Translating gives CATSDYRDTGELFF.

Ten or more counts support this clonotype. The gene calls are TRBV7-2 and TRBJ2-1; TRBD1 agrees at 9 bases. The V gene's germline CDR1 is SGHTA and CDR2 FQGNSA. The CDR3 length is 15 residues. V lost 4 bases, J lost 8 bases, and 9 bases stayed unmatched. CDR3 sequence (DNA): TGTGCCAGCAGCTCTAGACAGGGGGGTAGGGATGAGCAGTTCTTC. Protein sequence: CASSSRQGGRDEQFF.

This clonotype was counted many times. V gene TRBV7-2 combines with J gene TRBJ2-3; TRBD1 matches at 9 bases. With 5 bases clipped from V and 5 bases from J, the junction kept 11 bases outside the gene matches. CDR3 length equals 16 residues. Germline values: CDR1 SGHTA, CDR2 FQGNSA. The CDR3 loop is CASSPEIGTGKDTQYF. CDR3 coding DNA: TGTGCCAGCAGCCCCGAAATAGGGACAGGGAAAGATACGCAGTATTTT.

CDR3 region: CASEGDRDEKLFF. CDR3 DNA sequence: TGTGCCAGCGAAGGGGATCGGGATGAAAAACTGTTTTTT. The chain joins TRBV6-1 to TRBJ1-4; the D gene is possibly TRBD1 (5 bases). This CDR3 contains 13 residues. Germline V gives CDR1 MNHNS, CDR2 SASEGT. V was cut by 8 bases and J by 6 bases, with 13 bases left in between.

V and J are TRBV2 and TRBJ1-5, with D unclear. Trimming removed 3 bases from V and 3 bases from J, with 12 bases in between. Per germline, CDR1 SNHLY and CDR2 FYNNEI. The CDR3 extends over 15 amino acids. CDR3 DNA: TGTGCCAGCAGTGAGTCGGGCGGTAACAATCAGCCCCAGCATTTT. Protein sequence: CASSESGGNNQPQHF. The full variable domain, completed using reference TRBV2 and TRBJ1-5, is EPEVTQTPSHQVTQMGQEVILRCVPISNHLYFYWYRQILGQKVEFLVSFYNNEISEKSEIFDDQFSVERPDGSNFTLKIRSTKLEDSAMYFCASSESGGNNQPQHFGDGTRLSIL.

This clonotype was counted at least ten times. Here the CDR3 DNA reads TGTGCCAGCAGTTCCAGGGACAGGGGGTTCAGGTCAGATACGCAGTATTTT. Its protein is CASSSRDRGFRSDTQYF. The chain links TRBV28 to TRBJ2-3; the match to TRBD1 covers 11 bases. The CDR3 is made up of 17 amino acids. Per germline, CDR1 MDHEN and CDR2 SYDVKM. V gave up 4 bases and J gave up 4 bases; unmatched junction bases: 10.

This clonotype was seen ten or more times. V is TRBV27 and J is TRBJ2-7, with 12 bases lining up with TRBD2. This CDR3 region has 18 residues. Germline assignment: CDR1 MNHEY and CDR2 SMNVEV (reference sequence). V was clipped by 2 bases and J by 1 base; unmatched bases: 9. The CDR3 loop is CASSLLTSGGAGSYEQYF. The CDR3 nucleotides read TGTGCCAGCAGTTTACTGACTAGCGGGGGCGCCGGTTCCTACGAGCAGTACTTC.

This clonotype was seen repeatedly, ten times or more. V and J are TRBV14 and TRBJ1-2, with 10 bases identical to TRBD1. V shed 3 bases, J shed 8 bases, and the junction held 12 bases outside the gene matches. The CDR3 totals 16 residues. The V gene's germline CDR1 is SGHDN and CDR2 FVKESK. The CDR3 protein is CASSQFPLTGGEGYTF. CDR3 in DNA: TGTGCCAGCAGCCAGTTCCCTTTGACAGGGGGCGAAGGCTACACCTTC. Looking up the rest from reference TRBV14 and TRBJ1-2 gives the full variable domain: EAGVTQFPSHSVIEKGQTVTLRCDPISGHDNLYWYRRVMGKEIKFLLHFVKESKQDESGMPNNRFLAERTGGTYSTLKVQPAELEDSGVYFCASSQFPLTGGEGYTFGSGTRLTVV.

This clonotype came up a few times. CDR3 DNA: TGCAGTGTCTCCGGGCGGGGCAATGAGCAGTTCTTC. Translated, it gives CSVSGRGNEQFF. This chain links TRBV20-1 with TRBJ2-1; possible D gene TRBD2, 6 bases. Trimming took 7 bases from V and 6 from J, leaving 13 bases between them. This CDR3 contains 12 residues. CDR1 and CDR2 from the germline V gene are DFQATT and SNEGSKA (reference sequence).

In this sample, this clonotype turned up a few times. The rearrangement links TRBV7-9 to TRBJ1-1, with D unresolved. The CDR3 spans 15 residues. Germline CDR1 is SEHNR and CDR2 is FQNEAQ (reference sequence). The V gene lost 2 bases and the J gene lost 0 bases, with 10 bases spanning the gap. CDR3 nucleotide sequence: TGTGCCAGCAGCTTAATGTTGGCTATGAACACTGAAGCTTTCTTT. This sequence encodes CASSLMLAMNTEAFF.

The chain joins TRBV4-2 to TRBJ2-1, with 8 bases identical to TRBD1. V shed 3 bases and J 10 bases; nucleotides not matched to a gene: 14. In germline, CDR1 is LGHNA, CDR2 YNFKEQ. This CDR3 contains 16 residues. The DNA of the CDR3 is TGTGCCAGCAGCCAGGGGGTAGGACAGGGTGGATGGGAGCAGTTCTTC. This translates into CASSQGVGQGGWEQFF.

This clonotype has a handful of counts. The rearrangement links TRBV2 to TRBJ1-6; D is possibly TRBD1 (5 bases). The germline CDR1 and CDR2 sequences are SNHLY and FYNNEI. The CDR3 runs 17 residues. Trimming removed 3 bases at V and 0 bases at J, with 12 bases between. The DNA of the CDR3 is TGTGCCAGCAGTGAGCGGGACGCGAGCTCCTATAATTCACCCCTCCACTTT. This sequence encodes CASSERDASSYNSPLHF.

This clonotype appeared many times. V is TRBV10-2 and J is TRBJ2-3; D is possibly TRBD1 (6 bases). The CDR3 is made up of 13 amino acids. Germline-derived CDR1 and CDR2 are WSHSY and SAAADI. The V end lost 4 bases, the J end lost 10 bases, and 15 bases lay between the germline ends. The CDR3 sequence is CASSVDRLSAQYF. As DNA, the CDR3 is TGCGCCAGCAGTGTGGACAGACTCTCGGCGCAGTATTTT.

The rearrangement joins TRBV4-3 to TRBJ2-3; TRBD2 is a possible D gene (5 bases). This CDR3 has 14 amino acids. CDR1 and CDR2 (germline): LGHNA, YSLEER. Trimming took 5 bases from V and 4 from J, leaving 13 bases between them. The CDR3 sequence: CASSSSAGSDTQYF. CDR3 nucleotide sequence: TGCGCCAGCAGCAGTTCGGCGGGCTCAGATACGCAGTATTTT.